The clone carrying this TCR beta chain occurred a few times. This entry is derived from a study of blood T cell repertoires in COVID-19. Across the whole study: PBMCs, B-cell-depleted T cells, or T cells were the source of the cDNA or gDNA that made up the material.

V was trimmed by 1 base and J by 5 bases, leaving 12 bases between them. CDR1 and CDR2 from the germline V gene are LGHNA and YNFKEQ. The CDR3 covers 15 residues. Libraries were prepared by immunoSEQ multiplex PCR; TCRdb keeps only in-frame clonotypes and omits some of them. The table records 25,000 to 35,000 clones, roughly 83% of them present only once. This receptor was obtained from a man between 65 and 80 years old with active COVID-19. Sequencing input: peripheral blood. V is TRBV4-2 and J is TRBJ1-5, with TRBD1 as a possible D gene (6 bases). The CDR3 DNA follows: TGTGCCAGCAGCCAAGGGACACAGGGAGATCAGCCCCAGCATTTT. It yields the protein CASSQGTQGDQPQHF.